The 29 T cell receptor beta chains below were found in one sample sequenced in a study of blood T cell repertoires in COVID-19. Produced via immunoSEQ multiplex PCR; TCRdb's table is partial and in-frame only. The sample records about 210,000 clones, around nine tenths being singletons. The sequenced material came from peripheral blood. Receptors originate from a man aged 60 to 69 with acute or convalescent COVID-19.

V is TRBV28 and J is TRBJ1-2, with D tentatively TRBD1 (5 bases). The CDR3 length is 13 residues. V gave up 6 bases and J gave up 5 bases, with 13 bases separating them. Looked up from germline, CDR1 is MDHEN and CDR2 is SYDVKM. The CDR3 loop reads CASSLQGLYGYTF. The DNA of the CDR3 is TGTGCCAGCAGCCTGCAGGGACTATATGGCTACACCTTC.

The chain couples TRBV2 to TRBJ1-3; 7 positions match TRBD1. CDR3 length: 15 residues. Germline values: CDR1 SNHLY, CDR2 FYNNEI. With 4 bases clipped from V and 4 bases from J, the junction kept 7 bases outside the gene matches. The CDR3 DNA sequence: TGTGCCAGCAGTGGAGACAGGGCGGACGGAAACACCATATATTTT. Encoded protein: CASSGDRADGNTIYF. Together with reference TRBV2 and TRBJ1-3, the CDR3 gives the full variable domain: EPEVTQTPSHQVTQMGQEVILRCVPISNHLYFYWYRQILGQKVEFLVSFYNNEISEKSEIFDDQFSVERPDGSNFTLKIRSTKLEDSAMYFCASSGDRADGNTIYFGEGSWLTVV.

The rearrangement links TRBV5-1 to TRBJ2-7, with 8 positions matching TRBD1. The trim removed 0 bases at V and 6 bases at J, leaving 8 bases unmatched. This CDR3 comprises 15 residues. In germline, CDR1 is SGHRS, CDR2 YFSETQ. The CDR3 here is CASSLALGTGLEQYF. The CDR3 region has the DNA TGCGCCAGCAGCTTGGCCCTAGGGACAGGCCTCGAGCAGTACTTC.

The J gene is TRBJ2-5, the V gene TRBV6-1; no firm D call. With 1 base removed from V and 1 base from J, the gap between germline ends came to 7 bases. The CDR3 has 14 residues. Germline values: CDR1 MNHNS, CDR2 SASEGT. The CDR3 DNA is TGTGCCAGCAGTGAAGTGAGGTTCCAAGAGACCCAGTACTTC. Translated, it gives CASSEVRFQETQYF.

The chain uses TRBV6-5 and TRBJ2-7, with D tentatively TRBD2 (5 bases). CDR3 size: 14 residues. Trimming took off 0 bases at V and 3 bases at J, with 9 bases between the two ends. In germline, CDR1 is MNHEY, CDR2 SVGAGI. As DNA, the CDR3 is TGTGCCAGCAGTTACTCGGCCCGGGGCTACGAGCAGTACTTC. Protein sequence: CASSYSARGYEQYF.

V gene TRBV11-3 combines with J gene TRBJ2-3, with 10 bases that match TRBD2. V shed 1 base, J shed 4 bases, and the junction held 8 bases outside the gene matches. In germline, CDR1 is SGHNT, CDR2 YENEEA. CDR3 length equals 17 residues. The CDR3 nucleotides are TGTGCCAGCAGCTTAGGCGGGCTAGCGGGAGAGTCAGATACGCAGTATTTT. Encoded protein: CASSLGGLAGESDTQYF. The full variable domain, rest sourced from reference TRBV11-3 and TRBJ2-3, is EAGVVQSPRYKIIEKKQPVAFWCNPISGHNTLYWYLQNLGQGPELLIRYENEEAVDDSQLPKDRFSAERLKGVDSTLKIQPAELGDSAVYLCASSLGGLAGESDTQYFGPGTRLTVL.

V gene TRBV6-1 combines with J gene TRBJ1-3, with 7 bases matching TRBD1. Trimming cost V 3 bases and J 3 bases; bases outside gene matches: 2. Germline values: CDR1 MNHNS, CDR2 SASEGT. CDR3 length equals 14 residues. CDR3: CASSDRQGGNTIYF. Written as DNA, the CDR3 is TGTGCCAGCAGTGATAGACAGGGTGGAAACACCATATATTTT.

The chain recombines TRBV14 with TRBJ1-1; 9 nucleotides match TRBD1. The germline gives CDR1 SGHDN, CDR2 FVKESK. With V trimmed by 4 bases and J by 1 base, 4 bases remained unmatched. This CDR3 is built from 15 residues. CDR3 loop: CASSPLQGANTEAFF. CDR3 DNA sequence: TGTGCCAGCAGCCCCTTACAGGGGGCGAACACTGAAGCTTTCTTT.

V usage is TRBV7-9 and J usage is TRBJ2-1; 9 nucleotides match TRBD1. The junction had 2 bases not matched to a gene; V was cut back by 5 bases and J by 6 bases. This CDR3 spans 13 amino acids. Looked up from germline, CDR1 is SEHNR and CDR2 is FQNEAQ (reference sequence). Here the CDR3 reads CASSRQGGNEQFF. The CDR3 DNA sequence: TGTGCCAGCAGCAGACAGGGGGGCAATGAGCAGTTCTTC.

Only one count was recorded for this clone. The chain employs TRBV6-2 or TRBV6-3 and TRBJ2-7, with unresolved D. From germline, CDR1 is MNHEY and CDR2 SVGEGT. V was trimmed by 2 bases and J by 7 bases, leaving 18 bases between them. The CDR3 spans 15 residues. The CDR3, as DNA: TGTGCCAGCAGTTACCTCTCGAGACCTCTGAGGGAGCAGTACTTC. Translation: CASSYLSRPLREQYF.

This chain joins TRBV5-1 and TRBJ2-3; 9 nucleotides match TRBD1. CDR3 length: 15 residues. V shed 3 bases, J shed 1 base, and the junction held 3 bases outside the gene matches. Germline V gene lookup returns CDR1 SGHRS and CDR2 YFSETQ. The CDR3 DNA reads as TGCGCCAGCAGCTACCGGACAGGGGGCACAGATACGCAGTATTTT. Its translation is CASSYRTGGTDTQYF.

This clone appeared a single time. The V call is TRBV3-1 (or the pseudogene TRBV3-2), the J call TRBJ2-3; maybe TRBD1 (6 bases). Trimming took off 1 base at V and 4 bases at J, with 15 bases between the two ends. Germline values: CDR1 LGHDT, CDR2 YNNKEL (reference sequence). The CDR3 extends over 16 amino acids. The CDR3 is CASSQADPDSADTQYF. CDR3 DNA sequence: TGTGCCAGCAGCCAAGCCGATCCGGACAGTGCAGATACGCAGTATTTT.

V and J are TRBV12-5 and TRBJ1-6; D remains ambiguous. V was cut by 6 bases and J by 11 bases, with 11 bases left in between. Germline V gives CDR1 LGHNT, CDR2 FRNRAP. The CDR3 sequence is 12 residues long. This CDR3 is CASGTEKAPLHF. The CDR3 region has the DNA TGTGCTAGTGGCACGGAGAAGGCACCCCTCCACTTT.

The chain recombines TRBV10-3 with TRBJ1-1; 7 nucleotides align to TRBD1. V was pared by 2 bases and J by 5 bases, with 5 bases of the junction left unmatched. CDR3 length equals 14 residues. Germline CDR1 ENHRY, CDR2 SYGVKD. CDR3 region: CAISEEGARTEAFF. The CDR3 nucleotides read TGTGCCATCAGTGAGGAGGGGGCAAGGACTGAAGCTTTCTTT.

The rearrangement links TRBV10-2 to TRBJ1-5, with a weak D call TRBD1 (6 bases). The CDR3 extends over 14 amino acids. Germline V lookup: CDR1 WSHSY, CDR2 SAAADI. V was trimmed by 6 bases and J by 3 bases, leaving 12 bases between them. The CDR3 DNA is TGCGCCAGCAGCCTGACAGGAAACAATCAGCCCCAGCATTTT. Translation: CASSLTGNNQPQHF.

CDR3 sequence (DNA): TGTGCCTGGAGTGAGGGGGGGGCTAGGAATTCACCCCTCCACTTT. Translating gives CAWSEGGARNSPLHF. The V gene is TRBV30, the J gene TRBJ1-6; the D gene is possibly TRBD1 (6 bases). V lost 1 base and J lost 7, with 14 bases in between. CDR1 GTSNPN and CDR2 SVGIG come from the germline V gene (reference sequence). CDR3 length: 15 amino acids. Filled out from reference TRBV30 and TRBJ1-6, the complete variable domain reads SQTIHQWPATLVQPVGSPLSLECTVEGTSNPNLYWYRQAAGRGLQLLFYSVGIGQISSEVPQNLSASRPQDRQFILSSKKLLLSDSGFYLCAWSEGGARNSPLHFGNGTRLTVT.

In this sample, this clone turned up a few times. This sequence joins TRBV4-3 and TRBJ1-4, with a possible D match to TRBD1 (5 bases). From germline, CDR1 is LGHNA and CDR2 YSLEER. The CDR3 sequence is 16 residues long. V gave up 0 bases and J gave up 6 bases, with 14 bases separating them. CDR3 in amino acids: CASSQDRTGGYEKLFF. The DNA for the CDR3 is TGCGCCAGCAGCCAAGATAGGACGGGGGGGTATGAAAAACTGTTTTTT.

J is TRBJ1-2 and V is TRBV24-1; D call uncertain. Trimming took off 4 bases at V and 3 bases at J, with 8 bases between the two ends. Germline V lookup: CDR1 KGHDR, CDR2 SFDVKD. This CDR3 has 13 residues. This CDR3 is CATSDLDYYGYTF. The CDR3 DNA reads as TGTGCCACCAGTGACCTTGACTACTATGGCTACACCTTC.

The gene calls are TRBV6-6 and TRBJ1-2; TRBD1 agrees at 8 bases. CDR1 is MNHNY, CDR2 SVGAGI, per germline (reference sequence). Trimming at V came to 6 bases and at J to 4 bases, leaving 7 bases not matched to a gene. The CDR3 has 14 residues. The CDR3, as DNA: TGTGCCAGCAGCGGTACAGGGGGAGTCTATGGCTACACCTTC. As protein: CASSGTGGVYGYTF.

This rearrangement joins TRBV5-1 to TRBJ1-1, with TRBD1 as a possible D gene (5 bases). The CDR3 length is 18 residues. The V gene lost 6 bases and the J gene lost 1 base, with 25 bases spanning the gap. Germline V CDR1 and CDR2: SGHRS, YFSETQ. DNA of the CDR3: TGCGCCAGCACCCCCCGGCGAGGGGAGGTTTCAACGAACACTGAAGCTTTCTTT. It encodes CASTPRRGEVSTNTEAFF.

The chain links TRBV9 to TRBJ1-2, with a possible D match to TRBD1 (5 bases). Trimming took 0 bases from V and 4 from J, leaving 13 bases between them. The CDR3 runs to 15 residues. Germline lookup yields CDR1 SGDLS and CDR2 YYNGEE. DNA for the CDR3: TGTGCCAGCAGCGTAGGATTTGGGGCTGGCTATGGCTACACCTTC. Translated, it gives CASSVGFGAGYGYTF.

CDR3 loop: CASSYGLTERLYNEQFF. CDR3 bases: TGTGCCAGCAGTTACGGACTAACCGAGCGACTATACAATGAGCAGTTCTTC. This chain joins TRBV6-2 or TRBV6-3 and TRBJ2-1; possibly TRBD2 for D (6 bases). Trimming left V 2 bases short and J 4 bases short, with 18 bases between. The germline CDR1 and CDR2 sequences are MNHEY and SVGEGT. CDR3 length: 17 residues.

The genes are TRBV6-2 or TRBV6-3 and TRBJ2-3, with 12 positions matching TRBD2. Looked up from germline, CDR1 is MNHEY and CDR2 is SVGEGT. CDR3 length: 16 residues. V gave up 5 bases and J gave up 3 bases; unmatched junction bases: 6. CDR3 amino acids: CASSNGLAGMTDTQYF. The CDR3 coding sequence is TGTGCCAGCAGTAACGGACTAGCGGGGATGACAGATACGCAGTATTTT.

This clone was recorded once. The genes are TRBV6-5 and TRBJ1-6; D not resolved. From germline, CDR1 is MNHEY and CDR2 SVGAGI. Trimming shortened V by 2 bases and J by 9 bases, and 17 bases separated the two germline ends. This CDR3 region has 16 residues. The CDR3 nucleotides read TGTGCCAGCAGTTACCAGCCAGGTTTGGCAGGTTCACCCCTCCACTTT. Its translation is CASSYQPGLAGSPLHF.

V gene TRBV19 combines with J gene TRBJ2-7, with 7 bases aligning to TRBD2. Looked up from germline, CDR1 is LNHDA and CDR2 is SQIVND (reference sequence). V was pared by 8 bases and J by 7 bases, with 14 bases of the junction left unmatched. The CDR3 length is 14 residues. The CDR3 spells CASQNRQGEGEQYF. Here the CDR3 DNA reads TGTGCCAGTCAGAACAGGCAAGGGGAGGGGGAGCAGTACTTC. Full variable domain (rest looked up from reference TRBV19 and TRBJ2-7): DGGITQSPKYLFRKEGQNVTLSCEQNLNHDAMYWYRQDPGQGLRLIYYSQIVNDFQKGDIAEGYSVSREKKESFPLTVTSAQKNPTAFYLCASQNRQGEGEQYFGPGTRLTVT.

This chain connects TRBV4-3 to TRBJ1-2; no clear D gene. The V end lost 2 bases, the J end lost 6 bases, and 10 bases lay between the germline ends. Germline loops: CDR1 LGHNA, CDR2 YSLEER. This CDR3 region has 13 residues. The CDR3 sequence: CASSQMEGDGYTF. The DNA of the CDR3 is TGCGCCAGCAGCCAAATGGAGGGAGATGGCTACACCTTC.

The chain combines TRBV11-2 with TRBJ2-2, with D perhaps matching TRBD1 (6 bases). The CDR3 has 14 amino acids. Germline CDR1 reads SGHAT; CDR2 reads FQNNGV. Trimming removed 10 bases at V and 4 bases at J, with 16 bases between. The CDR3 coding sequence is TGTGCCACCAGAACAGGGTACAGCACCGGGGAGCTGTTTTTT. This translates into CATRTGYSTGELFF. The full variable domain, in which reference TRBV11-2 and TRBJ2-2 provide the parts outside the CDR3, is EAGVAQSPRYKIIEKRQSVAFWCNPISGHATLYWYQQILGQGPKLLIQFQNNGVVDDSQLPKDRFSAERLKGVDSTLKIQPAKLEDSAVYLCATRTGYSTGELFFGEGSRLTVL.

V usage is TRBV7-3 and J usage is TRBJ1-1; 10 nucleotides agree with TRBD1. J gave up 0 bases and V 2 bases, and 6 bases lay outside the gene matches. The CDR3 extends over 17 amino acids. In germline, CDR1 is SGHTA, CDR2 FQGTGA. The DNA for the CDR3 is TGTGCCAGCAGCTTAGTTGGACAGGGGGGAATGAACACTGAAGCTTTCTTT. Translation: CASSLVGQGGMNTEAFF.

The chain links TRBV10-3 to TRBJ1-2; 9 bases align to TRBD1. The germline V gene has CDR1 ENHRY and CDR2 SYGVKD. Germline trimming cut 6 bases from V and 5 bases from J; bases unmatched to any gene: 7. This CDR3 is 14 amino acids long. The CDR3 protein is CAISRQGVDYGYTF. Written as DNA, the CDR3 is TGTGCCATCAGCAGACAGGGGGTAGATTATGGCTACACCTTC.